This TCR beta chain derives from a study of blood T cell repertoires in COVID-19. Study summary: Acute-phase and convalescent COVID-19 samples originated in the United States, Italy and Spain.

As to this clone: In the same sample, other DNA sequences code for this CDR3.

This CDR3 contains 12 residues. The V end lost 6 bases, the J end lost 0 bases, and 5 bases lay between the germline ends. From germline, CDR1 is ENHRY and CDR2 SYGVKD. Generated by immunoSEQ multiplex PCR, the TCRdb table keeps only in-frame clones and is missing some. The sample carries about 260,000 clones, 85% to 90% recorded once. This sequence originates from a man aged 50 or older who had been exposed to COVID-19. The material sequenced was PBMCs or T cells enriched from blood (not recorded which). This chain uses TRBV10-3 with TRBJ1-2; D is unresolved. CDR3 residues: CAISGANYGYTF. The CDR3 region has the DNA TGTGCCATCAGCGGAGCTAACTATGGCTACACCTTC.